The present entry profiles one T cell receptor (beta chain) with its context. It was RNA transcripts that yielded the amplified TCR beta CDR3 regions. With the HTBI primer set, the TCR CDR3 went through a first round of RT-PCR. One entry per CDR3 protein results from TCRdb running MiXCR on the multiplex PCR reads. Altogether approximately 590,000 distinct CDR3 sequences are present, 46% being singletons, with the ten largest covering roughly 8.2%. These data come from a study of T cells in Graves' hyperthyroidism and ophthalmopathy. Germline V CDR1 and CDR2: SGHNT, YENEEA. Trimming shortened V by 0 bases and J by 8 bases, and 13 bases separated the two germline ends. CDR3 length: 15 amino acids.

The V call is TRBV11-3, the J call TRBJ1-4, with D hard to call. The clonotype originates from a young woman with Graves' hyperthyroidism. Sequencing was carried out using peripheral blood or thyroid tissue (not recorded which). The CDR3 DNA is TGTGCCAGCAGCTTAGAGGGTTCCATGGAGGAAAAACTGTTTTTT. Translated, it gives CASSLEGSMEEKLFF. Filled out from reference TRBV11-3 and TRBJ1-4, the complete variable domain reads EAGVVQSPRYKIIEKKQPVAFWCNPISGHNTLYWYLQNLGQGPELLIRYENEEAVDDSQLPKDRFSAERLKGVDSTLKIQPAELGDSAVYLCASSLEGSMEEKLFFGSGTQLSVL.